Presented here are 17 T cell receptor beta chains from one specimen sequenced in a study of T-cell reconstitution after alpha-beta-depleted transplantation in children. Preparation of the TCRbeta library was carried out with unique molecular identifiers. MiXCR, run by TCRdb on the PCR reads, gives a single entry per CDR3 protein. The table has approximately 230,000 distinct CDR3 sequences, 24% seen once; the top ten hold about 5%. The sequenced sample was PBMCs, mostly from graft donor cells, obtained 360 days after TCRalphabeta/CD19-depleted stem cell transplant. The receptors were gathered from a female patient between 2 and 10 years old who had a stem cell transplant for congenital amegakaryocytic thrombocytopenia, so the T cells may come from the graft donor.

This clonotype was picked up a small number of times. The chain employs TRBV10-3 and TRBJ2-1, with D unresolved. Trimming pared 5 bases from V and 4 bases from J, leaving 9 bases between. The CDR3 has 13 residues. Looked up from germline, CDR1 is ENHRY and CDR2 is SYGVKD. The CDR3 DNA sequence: TGTGCCATCAGTAGGCCTATGTACAATGAGCAGTTCTTC. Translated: CAISRPMYNEQFF.

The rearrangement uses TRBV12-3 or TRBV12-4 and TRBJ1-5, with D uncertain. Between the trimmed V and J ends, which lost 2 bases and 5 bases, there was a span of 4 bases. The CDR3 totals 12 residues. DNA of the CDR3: TGTGCCAGCAGTTTATTGGATCAGCCCCAGCATTTT. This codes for CASSLLDQPQHF.

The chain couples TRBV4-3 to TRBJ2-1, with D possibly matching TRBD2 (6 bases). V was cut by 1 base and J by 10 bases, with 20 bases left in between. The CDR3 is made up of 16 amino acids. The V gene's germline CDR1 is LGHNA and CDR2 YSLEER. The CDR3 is CASSQGRLGVFGEQFF. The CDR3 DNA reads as TGCGCCAGCAGCCAAGGTCGACTAGGTGTTTTCGGGGAGCAGTTCTTC.

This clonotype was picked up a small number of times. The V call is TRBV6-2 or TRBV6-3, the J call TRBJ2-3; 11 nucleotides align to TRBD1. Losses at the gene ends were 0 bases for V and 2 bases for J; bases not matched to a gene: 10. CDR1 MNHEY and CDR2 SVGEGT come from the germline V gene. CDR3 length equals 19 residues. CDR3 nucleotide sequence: TGTGCCAGCAGTTACTCATTGGACAGGGGGCGCAGGGACACAGATACGCAGTATTTT. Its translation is CASSYSLDRGRRDTDTQYF.

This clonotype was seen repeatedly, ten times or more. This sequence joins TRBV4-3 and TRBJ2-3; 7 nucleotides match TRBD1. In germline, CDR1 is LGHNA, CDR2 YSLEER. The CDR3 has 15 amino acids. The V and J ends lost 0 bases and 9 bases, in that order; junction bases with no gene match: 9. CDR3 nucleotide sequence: TGCGCCAGCAGCCAAGAGAGGGACAGACACCAGACGCAGTATTTT. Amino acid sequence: CASSQERDRHQTQYF.

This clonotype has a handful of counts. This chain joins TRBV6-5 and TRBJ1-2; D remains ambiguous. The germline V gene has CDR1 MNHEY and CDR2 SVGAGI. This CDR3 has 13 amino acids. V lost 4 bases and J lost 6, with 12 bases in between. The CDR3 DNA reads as TGTGCCAGCAGTTCGCGGAGGGTACATGGCTACACCTTC. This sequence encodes CASSSRRVHGYTF.

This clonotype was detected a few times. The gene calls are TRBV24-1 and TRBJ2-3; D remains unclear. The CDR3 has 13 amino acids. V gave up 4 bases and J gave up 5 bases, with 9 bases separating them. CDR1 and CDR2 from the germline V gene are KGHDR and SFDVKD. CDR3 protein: CATSDRPGDTQYF. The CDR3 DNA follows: TGTGCCACCAGTGACCGTCCCGGAGATACGCAGTATTTT.

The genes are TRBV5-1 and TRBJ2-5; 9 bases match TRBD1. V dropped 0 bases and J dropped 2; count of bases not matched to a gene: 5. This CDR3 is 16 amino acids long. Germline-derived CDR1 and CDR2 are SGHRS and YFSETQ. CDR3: CASSLGGTGTQETQYF. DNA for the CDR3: TGCGCCAGCAGCTTGGGTGGGACAGGGACTCAAGAGACCCAGTACTTC.

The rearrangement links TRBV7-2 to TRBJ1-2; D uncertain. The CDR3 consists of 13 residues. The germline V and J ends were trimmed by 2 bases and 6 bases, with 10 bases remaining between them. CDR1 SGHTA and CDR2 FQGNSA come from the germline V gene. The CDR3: CASSLWAVDGYTF. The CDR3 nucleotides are TGTGCCAGCAGCTTATGGGCGGTAGATGGCTACACCTTC.

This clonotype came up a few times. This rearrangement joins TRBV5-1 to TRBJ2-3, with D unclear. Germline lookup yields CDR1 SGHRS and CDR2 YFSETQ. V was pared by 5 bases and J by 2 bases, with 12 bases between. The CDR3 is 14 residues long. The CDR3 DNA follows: TGCGCCAGCAGTCCGGGCAGAGCCACAGATACGCAGTATTTT. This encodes CASSPGRATDTQYF.

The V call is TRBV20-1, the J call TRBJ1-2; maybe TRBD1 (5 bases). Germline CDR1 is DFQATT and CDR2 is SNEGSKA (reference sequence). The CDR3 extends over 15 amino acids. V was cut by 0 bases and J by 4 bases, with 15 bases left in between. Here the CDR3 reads CSARDRGQNPYGYTF. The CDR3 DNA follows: TGCAGTGCTAGAGATCGGGGCCAAAACCCCTATGGCTACACCTTC.

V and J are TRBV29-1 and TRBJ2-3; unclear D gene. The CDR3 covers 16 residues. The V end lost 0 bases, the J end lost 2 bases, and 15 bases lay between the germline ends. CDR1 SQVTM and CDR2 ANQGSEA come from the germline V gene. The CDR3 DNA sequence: TGCAGCGTTGAAGATCGATTTAAGCGAACCACAGATACGCAGTATTTT. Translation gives CSVEDRFKRTTDTQYF.

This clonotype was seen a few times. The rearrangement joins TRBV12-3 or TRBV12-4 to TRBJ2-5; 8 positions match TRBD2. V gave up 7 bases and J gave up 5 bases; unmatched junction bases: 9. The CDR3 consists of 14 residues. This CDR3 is CASKPGGASETQYF. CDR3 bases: TGTGCCAGCAAACCCGGGGGGGCTTCCGAGACCCAGTACTTC.

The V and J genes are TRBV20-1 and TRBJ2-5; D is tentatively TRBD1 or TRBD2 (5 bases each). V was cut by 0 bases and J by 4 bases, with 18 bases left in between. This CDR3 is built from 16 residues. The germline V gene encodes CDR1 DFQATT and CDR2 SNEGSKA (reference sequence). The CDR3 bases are TGCAGTGCTAGAGATTTGGCTTCGGCAGGGAGAGAGACCCAGTACTTC. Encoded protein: CSARDLASAGRETQYF.

The CDR3 spells CASSNLTGTTQETQYF. The CDR3 coding sequence is TGTGCCAGCAGTAACTTGACAGGGACAACCCAAGAGACCCAGTACTTC. J is TRBJ2-5 and V is TRBV12-3 or TRBV12-4, with 7 bases fitting TRBD1. CDR3 length: 16 amino acids. Trimming cost V 5 bases and J 1 base; bases outside gene matches: 10.

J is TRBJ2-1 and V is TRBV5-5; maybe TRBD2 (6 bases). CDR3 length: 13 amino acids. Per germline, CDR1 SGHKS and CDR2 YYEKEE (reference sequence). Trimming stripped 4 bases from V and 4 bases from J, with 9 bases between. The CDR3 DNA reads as TGTGCCAGCAGCCCCCGGGAGTACAATGAGCAGTTCTTC. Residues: CASSPREYNEQFF.

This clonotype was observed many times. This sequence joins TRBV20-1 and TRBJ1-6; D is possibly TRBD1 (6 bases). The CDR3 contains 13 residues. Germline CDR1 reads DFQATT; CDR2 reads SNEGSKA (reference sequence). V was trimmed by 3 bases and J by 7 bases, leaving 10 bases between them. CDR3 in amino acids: CSASRDINSPLHF. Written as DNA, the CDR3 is TGCAGTGCTAGTCGGGACATAAATTCACCCCTCCACTTT.